These 10 T cell receptor beta chains share one sample of origin, sequenced in a study of patients and donors after allogeneic stem cell transplantation. TCRdb redid the calling of the RT-PCR reads with MiXCR, one entry per CDR3 protein. Among 20,000 or so distinct CDR3 sequences listed, around 30% were seen once. The sequenced sample was blood, either unsorted or a sorted T cell fraction (not recorded which). These receptors all stem from a human donor who was either an allogeneic HSCT recipient or a stem cell or donor lymphocyte infusion donor (not recorded which). It is not recorded whose cells these are; they may come from a transplant donor.

J is TRBJ2-1 and V is TRBV5-1, with D perhaps TRBD1 (6 bases). Germline V gene lookup returns CDR1 SGHRS and CDR2 YFSETQ. The CDR3 is 12 residues long. In DNA form, the CDR3 reads TGCGCTTCAGGGGTCAGGGACAATGAGCAGTTCTTC. Its protein is CASGVRDNEQFF. Using reference TRBV5-1 and TRBJ2-1 for the parts outside the CDR3, the full variable domain is KAGVTQTPRYLIKTRGQQVTLSCSPISGHRSVSWYQQTPGQGLQFLFEYFSETQRNKGNFPGRFSGRQFSNSRSEMNVSTLELGDSALYLCASGVRDNEQFFGPGTRLTVL.

Many counts were recorded for this clonotype. V and J are TRBV3-1 and TRBJ2-3; TRBD1 or TRBD2 may be the D gene (5 bases each). The CDR3 runs to 15 residues. Trimming stripped 4 bases from V and 2 bases from J, with 13 bases between. Germline assignment: CDR1 LGHDT and CDR2 YNNKEL (reference sequence). The CDR3 region is CASSPGTGFTDTQYF. The DNA for the CDR3 is TGTGCCAGCAGCCCCGGGACCGGTTTCACAGATACGCAGTATTTT.

The V gene is TRBV27, the J gene TRBJ1-1; D not certain. Germline V lookup: CDR1 MNHEY, CDR2 SMNVEV (reference sequence). Trimming pared 2 bases from V and 5 bases from J, leaving 12 bases between. The CDR3 contains 14 residues. CDR3 residues: CASSLGRVGTEAFF. CDR3 DNA: TGTGCCAGCAGTTTAGGTAGGGTGGGGACTGAAGCTTTCTTT.

V is TRBV6-1 and J is TRBJ2-7; D unclear. CDR3 size: 13 residues. CDR1 and CDR2 from the germline V gene are MNHNS and SASEGT. V was clipped by 10 bases and J by 2 bases, with 15 bases between them. In DNA form, the CDR3 reads TGTGCCACCTTCCGGTACTTCCCCTACGAGCAGTACGTC. Encoded protein: CATFRYFPYEQYV.

This clonotype was recorded a few times. The CDR3 DNA follows: TGTGCCAGCAGCTATTTAGCGGAGAACACCGGGGAGCTGTTTTTT. Residues: CASSYLAENTGELFF. V gene TRBV7-2 combines with J gene TRBJ2-2; D might be TRBD2 (6 bases). This CDR3 has 15 residues. Trimming left V 4 bases short and J 1 base short, with 10 bases between. The germline gives CDR1 SGHTA, CDR2 FQGNSA.

This clonotype was seen only a few times. The chain uses TRBV7-9 and TRBJ1-2, with unresolved D. Germline V lookup: CDR1 SEHNR, CDR2 FQNEAQ (reference sequence). This CDR3 contains 11 residues. Trimming took off 5 bases at V and 8 bases at J, with 9 bases between the two ends. CDR3: CASSLGRGYTF. In DNA form, the CDR3 reads TGTGCCAGCAGCCTAGGAAGGGGCTACACCTTC.

The rearrangement joins TRBV28 to TRBJ1-5, with 8 bases that match TRBD1. The CDR3 totals 16 residues. V lost 1 base and J lost 6; bases outside the gene matches: 8. Germline CDR1 is MDHEN and CDR2 is SYDVKM. As DNA, the CDR3 is TGTGCCAGCAGTTTATCCTGGACAGGGTCGGTTCAGCCCCAGCATTTT. This codes for CASSLSWTGSVQPQHF. The variable domain in full, completed from reference TRBV28 and TRBJ1-5, reads DVKVTQSSRYLVKRTGEKVFLECVQDMDHENMFWYRQDPGLGLRLIYFSYDVKMKEKGDIPEGYSVSREKKERFSLILESASTNQTSMYLCASSLSWTGSVQPQHFGDGTRLSIL.

The J gene is TRBJ1-3, the V gene TRBV18; TRBD1 matches 7 bases. The CDR3 consists of 13 residues. The ends lost 5 bases at V and 8 bases at J; junction bases unmatched: 6. Germline V gene data show CDR1 as KGHSH and CDR2 as LQKENI. CDR3 DNA sequence: TGTGCCAGCTCAAACAGGGGAGGTGACACCATATATTTT. This encodes CASSNRGGDTIYF.

This clonotype was counted between two and nine times. For the CDR3, the DNA is TGTGCCAGCAGCGTTGGACAGGGTCTGAACTATGGCTACACCTTC. Its protein is CASSVGQGLNYGYTF. The chain has TRBV9 and TRBJ1-2, with 8 bases aligning to TRBD1. CDR3 length: 15 amino acids. The germline gives CDR1 SGDLS, CDR2 YYNGEE. V shed 2 bases and J 2 bases; nucleotides not matched to a gene: 5.

This clonotype was seen repeatedly, ten times or more. This chain connects TRBV7-3 to TRBJ2-2; TRBD1 matches at 7 bases. V shed 5 bases and J 4 bases; nucleotides not matched to a gene: 4. The V gene's germline CDR1 is SGHTA and CDR2 FQGTGA. There are 14 residues in the CDR3. CDR3 loop: CASSNDRVTGELFF. In DNA, the CDR3 is TGTGCCAGCAGCAACGACAGGGTCACCGGGGAGCTGTTTTTT.